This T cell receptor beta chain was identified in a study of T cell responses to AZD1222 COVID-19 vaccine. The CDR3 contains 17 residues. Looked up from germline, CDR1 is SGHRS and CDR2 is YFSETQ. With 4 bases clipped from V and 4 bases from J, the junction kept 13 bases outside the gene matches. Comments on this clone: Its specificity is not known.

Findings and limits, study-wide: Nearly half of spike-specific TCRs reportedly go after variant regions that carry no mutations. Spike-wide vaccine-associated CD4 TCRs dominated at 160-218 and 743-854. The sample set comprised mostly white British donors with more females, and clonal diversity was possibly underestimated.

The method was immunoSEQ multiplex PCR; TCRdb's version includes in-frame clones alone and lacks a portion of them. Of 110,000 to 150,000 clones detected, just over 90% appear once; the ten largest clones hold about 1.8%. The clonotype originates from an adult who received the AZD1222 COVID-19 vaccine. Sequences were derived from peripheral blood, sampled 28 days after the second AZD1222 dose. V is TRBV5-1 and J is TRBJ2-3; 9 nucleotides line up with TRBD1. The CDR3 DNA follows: TGCGCCAGCAGCCCTGCAACGACAGGGGGATTTTCAGATACGCAGTATTTT. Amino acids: CASSPATTGGFSDTQYF.